This TCR beta chain was observed in a study of post-analysis software for immune sequencing data. The CDR3 loop spans 11 amino acids. Germline values: CDR1 SGHRS, CDR2 YFSETQ. Trimming removed 7 bases at V and 6 bases at J, with 9 bases between. The TCR beta cDNA libraries contained unique molecular identifiers. Input amounts of roughly 0.85 to 10 million T cells were used. These gave 500,000 or so cDNA molecules, so each molecule approximated one T cell. TCRdb redid the calling of the PCR reads with MiXCR, one entry per CDR3 protein. This table has some 690,000 distinct CDR3 sequences, just under 30% appearing once. Points from the study as a whole: TRBV segments more frequent in patients than in controls numbered about five and included TRBV5-6, TRBV5-1 and TRBV20-1.

As concerns this clonotype: The antigen is undetermined.

What was sequenced was blood. The origin of this receptor is a girl between 5 and 17 years old with multiple sclerosis. This rearrangement joins TRBV5-1 to TRBJ2-3; no reliable D call. Here the CDR3 DNA reads TGCGCCAGCGCTGGTGGTGATACGCAGTATTTT. Its translation is CASAGGDTQYF. The variable domain in full, with the rest retrieved from reference TRBV5-1 and TRBJ2-3, is KAGVTQTPRYLIKTRGQQVTLSCSPISGHRSVSWYQQTPGQGLQFLFEYFSETQRNKGNFPGRFSGRQFSNSRSEMNVSTLELGDSALYLCASAGGDTQYFGPGTRLTVL.